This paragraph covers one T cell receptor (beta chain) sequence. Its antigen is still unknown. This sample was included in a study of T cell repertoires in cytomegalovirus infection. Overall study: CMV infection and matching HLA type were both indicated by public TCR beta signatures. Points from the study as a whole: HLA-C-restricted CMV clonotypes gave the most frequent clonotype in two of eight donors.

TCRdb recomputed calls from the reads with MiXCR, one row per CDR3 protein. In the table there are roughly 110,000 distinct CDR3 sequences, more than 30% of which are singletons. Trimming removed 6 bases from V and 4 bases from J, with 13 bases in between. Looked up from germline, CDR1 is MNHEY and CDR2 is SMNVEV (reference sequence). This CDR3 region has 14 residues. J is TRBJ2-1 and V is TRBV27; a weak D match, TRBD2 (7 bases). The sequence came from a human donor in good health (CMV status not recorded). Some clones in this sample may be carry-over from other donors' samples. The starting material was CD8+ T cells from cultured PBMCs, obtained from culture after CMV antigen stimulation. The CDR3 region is CASSEGGAYNEQFF. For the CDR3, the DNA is TGTGCCAGCAGCGAAGGGGGGGCTTACAATGAGCAGTTCTTC.